The T cell receptor beta chain under discussion was sequenced for a study of PD-1 blockade in classical Hodgkin lymphoma. Points from the study as a whole: Diversity in CD4+ TCRs, unlike that measured in CD8+ TCRs, had risen significantly by C4D1.

With respect to this clone: Its target is not known.

All patients relapsed after autologous stem cell transplantation, and brentuximab vedotin exposure varied. The V end was cut by 1 base, the J end by 4 bases, with 14 bases between. Germline CDR1 is LGHNA and CDR2 is YNFKEQ. This CDR3 has 16 amino acids. Produced via immunoSEQ multiplex PCR; TCRdb's table is partial and in-frame only. This table holds around 66,000 clones, over 70% found once. The source of this sequence is a human donor with classical Hodgkin lymphoma. V is TRBV4-2 and J is TRBJ1-3; no clear D gene. The sequenced sample was peripheral blood mononuclear cells (PBMCs), obtained before the second cycle of nivolumab. CDR3 nucleotide sequence: TGTGCCAGCAGCCAAGTGGGCACCCAGAGGGGAAACACCATATATTTT. It encodes CASSQVGTQRGNTIYF.